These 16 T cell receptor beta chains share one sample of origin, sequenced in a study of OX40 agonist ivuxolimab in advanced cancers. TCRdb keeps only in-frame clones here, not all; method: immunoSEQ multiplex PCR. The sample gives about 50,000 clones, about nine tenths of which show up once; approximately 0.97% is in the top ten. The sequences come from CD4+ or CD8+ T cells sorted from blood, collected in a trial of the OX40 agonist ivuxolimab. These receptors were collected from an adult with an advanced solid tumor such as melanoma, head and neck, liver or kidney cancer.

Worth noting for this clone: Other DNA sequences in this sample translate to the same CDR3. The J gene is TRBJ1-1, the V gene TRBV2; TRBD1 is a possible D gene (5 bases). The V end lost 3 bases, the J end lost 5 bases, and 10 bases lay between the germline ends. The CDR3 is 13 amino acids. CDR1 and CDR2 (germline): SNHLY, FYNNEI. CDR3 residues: CASSEGGGTEAFF. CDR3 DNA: TGTGCCAGCAGTGAGGGCGGGGGGACTGAAGCTTTCTTT.

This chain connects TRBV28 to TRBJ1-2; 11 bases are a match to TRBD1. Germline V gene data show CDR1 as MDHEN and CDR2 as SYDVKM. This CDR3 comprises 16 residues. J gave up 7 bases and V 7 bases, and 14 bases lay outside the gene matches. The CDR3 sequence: CASTEFGTGGTLGYTF. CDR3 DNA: TGTGCCAGCACTGAGTTCGGGACAGGGGGGACTCTTGGCTACACCTTC.

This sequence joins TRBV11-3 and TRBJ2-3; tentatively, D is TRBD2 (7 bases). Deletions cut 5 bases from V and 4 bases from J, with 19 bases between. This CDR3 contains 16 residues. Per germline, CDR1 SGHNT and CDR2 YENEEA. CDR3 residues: CASSPRQGGGSDTQYF. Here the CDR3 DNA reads TGTGCCAGCAGCCCACGCCAAGGGGGGGGCTCAGATACGCAGTATTTT.

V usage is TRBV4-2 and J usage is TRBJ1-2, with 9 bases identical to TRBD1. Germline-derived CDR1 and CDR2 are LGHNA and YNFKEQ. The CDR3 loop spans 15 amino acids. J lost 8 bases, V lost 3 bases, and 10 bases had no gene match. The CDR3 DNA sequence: TGTGCCAGCAGCCATAACCTACAGGGGGCAAGGGGCTACACCTTC. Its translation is CASSHNLQGARGYTF.

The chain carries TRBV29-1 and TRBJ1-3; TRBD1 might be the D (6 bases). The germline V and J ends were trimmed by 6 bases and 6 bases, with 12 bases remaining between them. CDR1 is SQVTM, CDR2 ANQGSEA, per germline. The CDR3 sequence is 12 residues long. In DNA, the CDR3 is TGCAGCGTGAGGACAGTGGAAAACACCATATATTTT. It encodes CSVRTVENTIYF. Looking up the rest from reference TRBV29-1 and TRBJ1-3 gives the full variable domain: SAVISQKPSRDICQRGTSLTIQCQVDSQVTMMFWYRQQPGQSLTLIATANQGSEATYESGFVIDKFPISRPNLTFSTLTVSNMSPEDSSIYLCSVRTVENTIYFGEGSWLTVV.

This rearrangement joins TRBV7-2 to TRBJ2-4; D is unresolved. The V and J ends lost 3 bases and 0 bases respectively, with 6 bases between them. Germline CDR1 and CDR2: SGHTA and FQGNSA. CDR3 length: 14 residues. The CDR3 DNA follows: TGTGCCAGCAGCTTTAGACTAGCCAAAAACATTCAGTACTTC. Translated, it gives CASSFRLAKNIQYF.

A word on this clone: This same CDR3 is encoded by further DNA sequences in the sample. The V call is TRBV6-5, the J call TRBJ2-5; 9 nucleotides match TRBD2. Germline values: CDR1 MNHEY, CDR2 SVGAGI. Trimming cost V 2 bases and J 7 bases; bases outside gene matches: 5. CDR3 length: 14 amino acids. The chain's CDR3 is CASSYGSGSLTQYF. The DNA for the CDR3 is TGTGCCAGCAGTTACGGTAGCGGGAGTCTGACCCAGTACTTC.

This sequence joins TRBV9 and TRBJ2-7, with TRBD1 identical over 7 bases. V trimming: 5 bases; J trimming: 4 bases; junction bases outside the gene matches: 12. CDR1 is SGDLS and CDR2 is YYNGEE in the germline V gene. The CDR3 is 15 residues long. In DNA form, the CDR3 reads TGTGCCAGCAGTCCTATGACAGGGTCCCCTTACGAGCAGTACTTC. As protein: CASSPMTGSPYEQYF.

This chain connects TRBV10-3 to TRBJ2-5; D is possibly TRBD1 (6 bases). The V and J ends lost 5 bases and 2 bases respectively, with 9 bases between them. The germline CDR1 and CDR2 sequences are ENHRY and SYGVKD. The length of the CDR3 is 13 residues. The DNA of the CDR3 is TGTGCCATCAGTAAGGACAGTCAAGAGACCCAGTACTTC. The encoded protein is CAISKDSQETQYF.

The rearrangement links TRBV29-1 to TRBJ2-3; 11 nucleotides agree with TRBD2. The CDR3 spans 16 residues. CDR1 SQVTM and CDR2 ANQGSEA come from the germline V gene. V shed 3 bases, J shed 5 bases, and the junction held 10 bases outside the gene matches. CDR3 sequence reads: CSVEGGVLAGVDTQYF. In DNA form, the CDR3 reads TGCAGCGTTGAGGGGGGGGTACTAGCGGGAGTAGATACGCAGTATTTT.

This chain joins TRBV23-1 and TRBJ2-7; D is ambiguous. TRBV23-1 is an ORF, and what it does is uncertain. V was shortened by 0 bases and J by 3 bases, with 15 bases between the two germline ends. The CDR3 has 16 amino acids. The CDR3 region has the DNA TGCGCCAGCAGTCAATCCCCCGGAAGGGTTGTCTACGAGCAGTACTTC. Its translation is CASSQSPGRVVYEQYF.

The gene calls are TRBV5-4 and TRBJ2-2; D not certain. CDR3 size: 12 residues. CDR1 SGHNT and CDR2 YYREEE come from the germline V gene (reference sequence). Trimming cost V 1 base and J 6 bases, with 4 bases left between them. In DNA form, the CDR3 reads TGTGCCAGCAGCTTGTGGTCCGGGGAGCTGTTTTTT. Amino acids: CASSLWSGELFF.

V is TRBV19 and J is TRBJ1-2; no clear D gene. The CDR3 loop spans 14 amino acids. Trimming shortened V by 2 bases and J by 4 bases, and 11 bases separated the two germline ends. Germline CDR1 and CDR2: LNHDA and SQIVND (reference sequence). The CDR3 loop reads CASSIYGNPYGYTF. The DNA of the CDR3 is TGTGCCAGTAGTATATACGGCAACCCCTATGGCTACACCTTC.

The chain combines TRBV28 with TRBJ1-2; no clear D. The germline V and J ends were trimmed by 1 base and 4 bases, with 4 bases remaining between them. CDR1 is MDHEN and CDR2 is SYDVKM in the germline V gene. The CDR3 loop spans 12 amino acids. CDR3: CASSLSLYGYTF. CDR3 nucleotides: TGTGCCAGCAGTTTATCACTCTATGGCTACACCTTC.

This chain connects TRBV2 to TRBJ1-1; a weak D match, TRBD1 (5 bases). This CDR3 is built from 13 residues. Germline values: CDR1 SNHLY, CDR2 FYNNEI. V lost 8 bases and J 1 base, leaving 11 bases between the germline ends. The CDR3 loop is CASGAYQNTEAFF. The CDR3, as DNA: TGTGCCAGCGGGGCTTATCAGAACACTGAAGCTTTCTTT.

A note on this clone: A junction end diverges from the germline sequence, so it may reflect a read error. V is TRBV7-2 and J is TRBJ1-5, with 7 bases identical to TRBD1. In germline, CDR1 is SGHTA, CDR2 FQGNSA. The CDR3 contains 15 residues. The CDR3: CASSLGGKINQPQHF. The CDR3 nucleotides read TGTGCCAGCAGTTTAGGGGGCAAGATCAATCAGCCCCAGCATTTT.